A single T cell receptor beta chain is shown here with its context. Its antigen remains unidentified. This entry is derived from a study of OX40 agonist ivuxolimab in advanced cancers. The overall study: Therapy given before enrollment (anti-PD-1, anti-PD-L1 or anti-CTLA-4) was allowed, and 40% had some. Findings and limits, study-wide: At doses 0.1 to 3.0 mg/kg, CD4+ and CD8+ clones expanded.

Profiling relied on immunoSEQ multiplex PCR, and the TCRdb table lists in-frame clones only, not all of them. The repertoire has 50,000 to 65,000 clones, approximately 91% of them found once; the top ten carry 15% to 20%. Source: CD4+ or CD8+ T cells sorted from blood, taken in a trial of the OX40 agonist ivuxolimab. The sequence derives from an adult with an advanced solid tumor such as melanoma, head and neck, liver or kidney cancer.

The CDR3 sequence is CASSFLADAQTQYF. CDR3 nucleotides: TGTGCCAGCAGTTTTCTAGCTGATGCGCAGACCCAGTACTTC. This chain connects TRBV28 to TRBJ2-5; possible D gene TRBD2, 5 bases. The CDR3 has 14 amino acids. Germline V lookup: CDR1 MDHEN, CDR2 SYDVKM. With 3 bases removed from V and 6 bases from J, the gap between germline ends came to 14 bases.